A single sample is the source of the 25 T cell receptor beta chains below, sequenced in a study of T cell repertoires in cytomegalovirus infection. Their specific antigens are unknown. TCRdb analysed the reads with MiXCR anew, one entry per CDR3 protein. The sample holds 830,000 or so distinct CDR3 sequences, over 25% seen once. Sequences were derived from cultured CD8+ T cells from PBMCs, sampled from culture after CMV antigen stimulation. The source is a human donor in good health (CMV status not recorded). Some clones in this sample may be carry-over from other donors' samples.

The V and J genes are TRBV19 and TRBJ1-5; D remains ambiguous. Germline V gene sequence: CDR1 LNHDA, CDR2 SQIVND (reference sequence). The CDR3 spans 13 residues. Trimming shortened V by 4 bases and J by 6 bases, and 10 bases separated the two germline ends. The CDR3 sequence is CASSTVLSQPQHF. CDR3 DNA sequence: TGTGCCAGTAGTACCGTACTTAGTCAGCCCCAGCATTTT.

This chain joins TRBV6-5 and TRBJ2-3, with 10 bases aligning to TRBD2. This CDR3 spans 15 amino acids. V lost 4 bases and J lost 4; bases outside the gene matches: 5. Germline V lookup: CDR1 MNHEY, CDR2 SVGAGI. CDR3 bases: TGTGCCAGCAGTTCCCTTCTAGCGGGGGCAGATACGCAGTATTTT. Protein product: CASSSLLAGADTQYF.

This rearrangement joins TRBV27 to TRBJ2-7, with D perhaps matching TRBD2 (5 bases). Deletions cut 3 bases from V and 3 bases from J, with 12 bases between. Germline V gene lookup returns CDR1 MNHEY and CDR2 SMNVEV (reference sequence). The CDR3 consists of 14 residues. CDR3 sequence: CASSFASRGYEQYV. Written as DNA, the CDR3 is TGTGCCAGCAGTTTCGCGTCTCGGGGCTACGAGCAGTACGTC.

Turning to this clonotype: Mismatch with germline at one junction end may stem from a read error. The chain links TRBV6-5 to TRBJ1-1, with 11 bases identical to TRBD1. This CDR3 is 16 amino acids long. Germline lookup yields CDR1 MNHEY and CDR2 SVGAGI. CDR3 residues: CTSSTRDRGDDTEAFF. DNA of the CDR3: TGTACCAGCAGCACCAGGGACAGGGGGGATGACACTGAAGCTTTCTTT.

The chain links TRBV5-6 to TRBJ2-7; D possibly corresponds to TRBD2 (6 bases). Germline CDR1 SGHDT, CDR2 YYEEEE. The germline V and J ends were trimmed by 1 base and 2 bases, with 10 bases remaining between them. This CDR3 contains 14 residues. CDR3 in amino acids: CASSLMEGPYEQYV. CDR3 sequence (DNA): TGTGCCAGCAGCTTGATGGAGGGACCCTACGAGCAGTACGTC.

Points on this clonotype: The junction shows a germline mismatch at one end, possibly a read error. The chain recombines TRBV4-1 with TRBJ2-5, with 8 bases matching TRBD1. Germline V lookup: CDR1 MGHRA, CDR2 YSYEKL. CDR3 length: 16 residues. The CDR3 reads CASSHRDLGTGETQYF. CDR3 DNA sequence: TGTGCCAGCAGCCACCGGGACTTGGGGACAGGCGAGACCCAGTACTTC.

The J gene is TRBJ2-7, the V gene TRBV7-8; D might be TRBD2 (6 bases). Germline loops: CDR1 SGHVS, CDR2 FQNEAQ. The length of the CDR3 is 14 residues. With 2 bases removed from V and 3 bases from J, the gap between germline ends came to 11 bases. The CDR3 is CASSLSAGYYEQYV. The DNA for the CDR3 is TGTGCCAGCAGCTTAAGCGCGGGGTACTACGAGCAGTACGTC.

CDR3 sequence (DNA): TGTGCCAGCAGCGCCCGTGGCGGGGGCTCCTACAATGAGCAGTTCTTC. It encodes CASSARGGGSYNEQFF. This chain connects TRBV9 to TRBJ2-1; 7 nucleotides match TRBD2. The germline CDR1 and CDR2 sequences are SGDLS and YYNGEE. The CDR3 is 16 residues long. The trim removed 3 bases at V and 0 bases at J, leaving 6 bases unmatched.

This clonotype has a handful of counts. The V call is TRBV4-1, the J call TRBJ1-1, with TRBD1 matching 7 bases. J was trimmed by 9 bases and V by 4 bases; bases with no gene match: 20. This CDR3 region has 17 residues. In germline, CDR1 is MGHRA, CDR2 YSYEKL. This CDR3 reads CASSLEGANFTPWKAFF. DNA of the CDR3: TGCGCCAGCAGCCTAGAGGGGGCAAACTTTACCCCGTGGAAAGCTTTCTTT.

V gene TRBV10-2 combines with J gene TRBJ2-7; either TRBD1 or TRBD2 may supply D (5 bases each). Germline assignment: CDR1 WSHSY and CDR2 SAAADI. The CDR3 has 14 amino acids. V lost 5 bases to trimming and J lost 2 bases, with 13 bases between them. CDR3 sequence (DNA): TGCGCCAGCAGTTCCGGGACGTTAACCTACGAGCAGTACGTC. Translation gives CASSSGTLTYEQYV.

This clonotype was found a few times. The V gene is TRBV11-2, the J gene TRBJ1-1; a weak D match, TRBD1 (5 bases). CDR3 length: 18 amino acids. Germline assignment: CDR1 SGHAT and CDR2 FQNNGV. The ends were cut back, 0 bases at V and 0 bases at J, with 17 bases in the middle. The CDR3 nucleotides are TGTGCCAGCAGCTTAGATCTTTGGGGGACGGAAATGAACACTGAAGCTTTCTTT. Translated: CASSLDLWGTEMNTEAFF.

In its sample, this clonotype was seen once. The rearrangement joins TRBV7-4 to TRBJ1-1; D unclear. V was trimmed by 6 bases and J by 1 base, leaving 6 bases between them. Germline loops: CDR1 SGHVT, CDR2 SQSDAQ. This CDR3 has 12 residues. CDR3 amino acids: CASRITNTEAFF. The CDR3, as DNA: TGTGCCAGCAGGATAACGAACACTGAAGCTTTCTTT.

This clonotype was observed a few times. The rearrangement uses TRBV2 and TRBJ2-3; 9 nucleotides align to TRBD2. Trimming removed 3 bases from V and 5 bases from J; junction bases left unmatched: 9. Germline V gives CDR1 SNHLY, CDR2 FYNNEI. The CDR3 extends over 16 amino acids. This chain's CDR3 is CASSEERGALVDTQYF. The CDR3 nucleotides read TGTGCCAGCAGTGAGGAGCGGGGGGCGTTGGTAGATACGCAGTATTTT.

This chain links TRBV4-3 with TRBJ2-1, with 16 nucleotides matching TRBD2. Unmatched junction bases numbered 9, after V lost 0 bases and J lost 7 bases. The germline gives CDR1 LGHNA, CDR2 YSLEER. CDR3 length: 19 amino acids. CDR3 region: CASSQDSLPGLAGGNEQFF. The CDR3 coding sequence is TGCGCCAGCAGCCAAGATTCCCTTCCGGGACTAGCGGGGGGGAATGAGCAGTTCTTC.

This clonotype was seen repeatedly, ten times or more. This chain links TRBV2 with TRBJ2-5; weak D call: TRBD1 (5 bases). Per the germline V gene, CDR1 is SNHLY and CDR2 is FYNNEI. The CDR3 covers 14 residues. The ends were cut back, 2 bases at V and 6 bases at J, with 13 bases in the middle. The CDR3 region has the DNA TGTGCCAGCAGTGAATTGCAGGGTGTGCAGACCCAGTACTTC. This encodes CASSELQGVQTQYF.

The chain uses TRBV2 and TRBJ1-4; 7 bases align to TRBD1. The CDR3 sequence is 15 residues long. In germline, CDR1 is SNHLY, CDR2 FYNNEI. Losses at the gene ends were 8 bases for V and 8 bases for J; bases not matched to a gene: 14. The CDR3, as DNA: TGTGCCAGCCATTCTACCGGGACAGTTAAAGAAAAACTGTTTTTT. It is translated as CASHSTGTVKEKLFF.

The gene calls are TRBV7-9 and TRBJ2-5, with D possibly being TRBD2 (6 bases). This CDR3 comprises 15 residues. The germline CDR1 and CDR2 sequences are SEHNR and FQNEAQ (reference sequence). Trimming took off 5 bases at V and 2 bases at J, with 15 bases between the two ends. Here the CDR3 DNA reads TGTGCCAGCAGCCCCCGCTACCGGGGGCAAGAGACCCAGTACTTC. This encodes CASSPRYRGQETQYF. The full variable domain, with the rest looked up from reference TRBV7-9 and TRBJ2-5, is DTGVSQNPRHKITKRGQNVTFRCDPISEHNRLYWYRQTLGQGPEFLTYFQNEAQLEKSRLLSDRFSAERPKGSFSTLEIQRTEQGDSAMYLCASSPRYRGQETQYFGPGTRLLVL.

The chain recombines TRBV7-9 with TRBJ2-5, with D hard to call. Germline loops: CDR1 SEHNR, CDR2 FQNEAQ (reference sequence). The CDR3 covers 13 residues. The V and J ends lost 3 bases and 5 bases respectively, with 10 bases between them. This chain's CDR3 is CASSLSVLETQYF. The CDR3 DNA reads TGTGCCAGCAGCTTGAGTGTATTGGAGACCCAGTACTTC.

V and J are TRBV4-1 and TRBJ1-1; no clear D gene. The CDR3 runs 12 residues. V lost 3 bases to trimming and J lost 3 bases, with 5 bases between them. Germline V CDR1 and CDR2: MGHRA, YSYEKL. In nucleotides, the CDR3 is TGCGCCAGCAGCCACCTCCACACTGAAGCTTTCTTT. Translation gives CASSHLHTEAFF.

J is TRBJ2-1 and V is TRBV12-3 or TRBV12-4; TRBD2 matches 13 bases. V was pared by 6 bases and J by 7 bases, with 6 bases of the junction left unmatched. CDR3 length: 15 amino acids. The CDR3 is CASSPGLAGTNEQFF. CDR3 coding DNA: TGTGCCAGCAGCCCGGGACTAGCGGGGACTAATGAGCAGTTCTTC.

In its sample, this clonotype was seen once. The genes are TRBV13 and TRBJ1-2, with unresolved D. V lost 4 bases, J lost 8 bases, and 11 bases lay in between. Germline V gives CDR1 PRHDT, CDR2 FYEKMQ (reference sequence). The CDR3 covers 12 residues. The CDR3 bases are TGTGCCAGCAGCTCCCCCCCAGTAGGCTACACCTTC. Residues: CASSSPPVGYTF.

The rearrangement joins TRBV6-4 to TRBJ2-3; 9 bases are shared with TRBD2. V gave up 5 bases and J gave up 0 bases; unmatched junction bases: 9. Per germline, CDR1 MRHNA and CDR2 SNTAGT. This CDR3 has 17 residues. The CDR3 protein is CASSRAGGLSSTDTQYF. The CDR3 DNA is TGTGCCAGCAGTCGAGCGGGGGGCCTCAGTAGCACAGATACGCAGTATTTT.

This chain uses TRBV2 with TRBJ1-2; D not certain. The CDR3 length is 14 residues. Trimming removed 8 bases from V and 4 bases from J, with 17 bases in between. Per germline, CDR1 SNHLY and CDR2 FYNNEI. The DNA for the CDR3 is TGTGCCAGCCCGGCGGGTCCTGTGGGCTATGGCTACACCTTC. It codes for CASPAGPVGYGYTF.

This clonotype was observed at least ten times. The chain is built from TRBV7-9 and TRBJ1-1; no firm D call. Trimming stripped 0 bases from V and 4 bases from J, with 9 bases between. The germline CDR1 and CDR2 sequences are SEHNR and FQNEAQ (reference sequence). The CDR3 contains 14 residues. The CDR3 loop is CASSLAGQSTEAFF. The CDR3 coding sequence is TGTGCCAGCAGCTTAGCTGGGCAGAGCACTGAAGCTTTCTTT.

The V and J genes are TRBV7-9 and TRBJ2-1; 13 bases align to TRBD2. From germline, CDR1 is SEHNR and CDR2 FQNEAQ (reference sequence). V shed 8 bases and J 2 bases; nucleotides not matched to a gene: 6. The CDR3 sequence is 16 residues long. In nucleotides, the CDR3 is TGTGCCAGCCTTACCGGACTAGCGGGGGCCTACAATGAGCAGTTCTTC. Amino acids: CASLTGLAGAYNEQFF.